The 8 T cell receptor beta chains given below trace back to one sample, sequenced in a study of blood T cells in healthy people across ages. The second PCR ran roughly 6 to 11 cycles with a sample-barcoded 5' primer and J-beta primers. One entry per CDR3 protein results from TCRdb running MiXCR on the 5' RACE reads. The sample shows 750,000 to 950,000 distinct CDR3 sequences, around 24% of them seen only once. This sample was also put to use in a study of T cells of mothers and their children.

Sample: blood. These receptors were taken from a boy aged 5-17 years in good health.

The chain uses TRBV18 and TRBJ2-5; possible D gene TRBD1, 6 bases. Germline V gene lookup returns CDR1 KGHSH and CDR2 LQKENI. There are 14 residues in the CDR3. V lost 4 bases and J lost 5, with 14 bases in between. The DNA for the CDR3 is TGTGCCAGCTCACTAACACAGGGCACCGAGACCCAGTACTTC. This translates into CASSLTQGTETQYF. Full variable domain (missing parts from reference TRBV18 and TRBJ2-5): NAGVMQNPRHLVRRRGQEARLRCSPMKGHSHVYWYRQLPEEGLKFMVYLQKENIIDESGMPKERFSAEFPKEGPSILRIQQVVRGDSAAYFCASSLTQGTETQYFGPGTRLLVL.

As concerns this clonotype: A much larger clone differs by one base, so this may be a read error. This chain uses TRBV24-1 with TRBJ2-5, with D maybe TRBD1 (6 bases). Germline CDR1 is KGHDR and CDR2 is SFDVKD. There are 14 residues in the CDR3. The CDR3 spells CTTSAGQTGETQYF. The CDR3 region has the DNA TGTACCACCAGCGCCGGACAAACAGGGGAGACCCAGTACTTC.

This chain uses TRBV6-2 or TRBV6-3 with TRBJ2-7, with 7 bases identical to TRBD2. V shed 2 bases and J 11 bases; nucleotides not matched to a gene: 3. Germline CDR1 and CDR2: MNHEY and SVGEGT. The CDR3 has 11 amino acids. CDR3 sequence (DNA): TGTGCCAGCAGTTACGGCGGGGGAGAGTACTTC. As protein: CASSYGGGEYF.

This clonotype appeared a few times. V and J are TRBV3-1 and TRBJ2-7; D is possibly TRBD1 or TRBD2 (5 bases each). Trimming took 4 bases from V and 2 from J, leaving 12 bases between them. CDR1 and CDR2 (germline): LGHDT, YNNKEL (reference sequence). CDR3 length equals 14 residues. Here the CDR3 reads CASSPGSGAYEQYF. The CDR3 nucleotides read TGTGCCAGCAGCCCAGGGAGCGGCGCCTACGAGCAGTACTTC.

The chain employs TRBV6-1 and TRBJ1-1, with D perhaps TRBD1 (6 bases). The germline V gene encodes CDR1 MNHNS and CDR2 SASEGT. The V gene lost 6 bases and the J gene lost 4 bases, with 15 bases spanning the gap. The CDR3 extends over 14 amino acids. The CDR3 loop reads CASSWTVPSTEAFF. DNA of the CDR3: TGTGCCAGCAGCTGGACAGTCCCCAGCACTGAAGCTTTCTTT.

CDR3 protein: CASSSGGRTGELFF. Written as DNA, the CDR3 is TGTGCCAGCAGTTCAGGGGGGCGGACCGGGGAGCTGTTTTTT. The rearrangement uses TRBV27 and TRBJ2-2; possibly TRBD1 for D (7 bases). The germline gives CDR1 MNHEY, CDR2 SMNVEV (reference sequence). Between the trimmed V and J ends, which lost 4 bases and 5 bases, there was a span of 11 bases. The CDR3 is 14 residues long.

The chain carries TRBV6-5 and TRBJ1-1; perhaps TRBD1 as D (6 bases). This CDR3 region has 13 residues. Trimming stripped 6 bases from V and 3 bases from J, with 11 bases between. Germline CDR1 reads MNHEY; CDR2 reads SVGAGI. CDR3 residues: CASRRQGHTEAFF. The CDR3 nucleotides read TGTGCCAGCAGACGTCAGGGGCACACTGAAGCTTTCTTT.

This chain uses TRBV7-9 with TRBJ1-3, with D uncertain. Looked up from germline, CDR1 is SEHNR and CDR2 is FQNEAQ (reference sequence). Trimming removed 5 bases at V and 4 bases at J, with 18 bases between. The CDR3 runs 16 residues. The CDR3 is CASSLLTPVGGNTIYF. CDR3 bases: TGTGCCAGCAGCCTCCTCACACCGGTGGGGGGAAACACCATATATTTT.